The 6 T cell receptor beta chains listed next were all sequenced from one sample in a study of blood T cells in healthy people across ages. For the second PCR, which ran for 7 to 11 cycles, a sample-barcoded 5' primer and a J-beta primer mix were used. From the 5' RACE reads, TCRdb called clonotypes with MiXCR, one entry per CDR3 protein. Of around 780,000 distinct CDR3 sequences detected, more than 25% appear once; the ten largest clones hold 3%. The sample also formed part of further work on T cells of mothers and their children.

Sequencing was performed on blood. The receptors were sampled from a boy between 10 and 17 years old in good health.

The table lists this clonotype with many counts. The rearrangement uses TRBV28 and TRBJ1-2; TRBD1 might be the D (5 bases). V dropped 5 bases and J dropped 2 bases, with 30 bases sitting between them. CDR1 is MDHEN and CDR2 is SYDVKM in the germline V gene. CDR3 size: 20 residues. The CDR3 DNA is TGTGCCAGCAGTCCCCCCACCCTGGAGCCCCCCAGGGTGACAAACTATGGCTACACCTTC. It yields the protein CASSPPTLEPPRVTNYGYTF.

The chain couples TRBV12-3 or TRBV12-4 to TRBJ1-6; D unresolved. V lost 3 bases and J 7 bases, leaving 10 bases between the germline ends. This CDR3 has 14 amino acids. The DNA of the CDR3 is TGTGCCAGCAGTTTCTCCAGGTTCAATTCACCCCTCCACTTT. Residues: CASSFSRFNSPLHF.

The chain links TRBV24-1 to TRBJ2-1; 7 bases match TRBD2. The CDR3 runs 14 residues. V shed 9 bases, J shed 7 bases, and the junction held 11 bases outside the gene matches. Germline CDR1 reads KGHDR; CDR2 reads SFDVKD. CDR3: CATGRGGFENEQFF. Written as DNA, the CDR3 is TGTGCCACCGGGAGGGGAGGGTTTGAGAATGAGCAGTTCTTC.

This CDR3 is CASSPEAGQYF. For the CDR3, the DNA is TGTGCCAGCAGTCCCGAAGCGGGGCAGTACTTC. V and J are TRBV27 and TRBJ2-7, with TRBD2 as a possible D gene (6 bases). This CDR3 spans 11 amino acids. The V end was cut by 5 bases, the J end by 9 bases, with 11 bases between. Germline V CDR1 and CDR2: MNHEY, SMNVEV (reference sequence).

This clonotype was found once. The chain has TRBV7-6 and TRBJ2-7, with a weak D call TRBD2 (6 bases). The CDR3 is 12 residues long. Trimming took off 5 bases at V and 5 bases at J, with 10 bases between the two ends. Germline loops: CDR1 SGHVS, CDR2 FNYEAQ. The CDR3 sequence is CASSRPGDEQYF. The CDR3, as DNA: TGTGCCAGCAGCCGCCCGGGGGACGAGCAGTACTTC.

This clonotype was seen a few times. This chain joins TRBV12-3 or TRBV12-4 and TRBJ2-7, with D perhaps TRBD1 or TRBD2 (5 bases each). The CDR3 has 15 amino acids. V was shortened by 6 bases and J by 2 bases, with 17 bases between the two germline ends. CDR3 sequence (DNA): TGTGCCAGCAGCTCCTATGGGACGGGGACCTACGAGCAGTACTTC. It is translated as CASSSYGTGTYEQYF.